This TCR beta chain was observed in a study of shared clonotypes between healthy human individuals. At the level of the study: The donor pool was made up of a couple of women and three men aged 18 to 49.

Produced via immunoSEQ multiplex PCR; TCRdb's table is partial and in-frame only. The sample has millions of clones; over 85% are singletons. The V end was cut by 0 bases, the J end by 3 bases, with 7 bases between. This CDR3 has 14 residues. Germline loops: CDR1 SGHNT, CDR2 YYREEE (reference sequence). All participating donors were Caucasian adults from Nashville, Tennessee. The sequence came from a young man in good health. The sample taken for sequencing was naive CD4+ T cells sorted from blood. The subset here: CD45RA+ positively selected. The J gene is TRBJ2-1, the V gene TRBV5-4, with D perhaps matching TRBD2 (5 bases). CDR3 sequence reads: CASSLGGFYNEQFF. The CDR3 bases are TGTGCCAGCAGCTTGGGAGGGTTCTACAATGAGCAGTTCTTC.